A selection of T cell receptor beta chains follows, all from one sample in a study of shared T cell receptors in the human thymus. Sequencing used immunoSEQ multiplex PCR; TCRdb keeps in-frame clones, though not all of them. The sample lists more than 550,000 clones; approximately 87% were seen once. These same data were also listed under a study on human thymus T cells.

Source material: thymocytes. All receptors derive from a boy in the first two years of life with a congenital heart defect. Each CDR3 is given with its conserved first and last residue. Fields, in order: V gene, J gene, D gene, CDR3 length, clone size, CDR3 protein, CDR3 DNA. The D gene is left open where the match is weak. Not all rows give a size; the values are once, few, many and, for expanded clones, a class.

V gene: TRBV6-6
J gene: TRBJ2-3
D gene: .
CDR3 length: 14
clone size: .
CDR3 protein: CASNQRGGVDTQYF
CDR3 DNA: TGTGCCAGCAACCAAAGGGGGGGGGTAGATACGCAGTATTTT

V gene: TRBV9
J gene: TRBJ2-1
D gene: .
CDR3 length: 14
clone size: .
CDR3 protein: CASSVAWEYNEQFF
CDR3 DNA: TGTGCCAGCAGCGTAGCTTGGGAGTACAATGAGCAGTTCTTC

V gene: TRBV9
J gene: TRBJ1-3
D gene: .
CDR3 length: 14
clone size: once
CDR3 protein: CASSAQGPGNTIYF
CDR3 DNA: TGTGCCAGCAGCGCACAGGGTCCTGGAAACACCATATATTTT

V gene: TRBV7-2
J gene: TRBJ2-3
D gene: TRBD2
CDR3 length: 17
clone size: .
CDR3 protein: CASSLRLAGGPGDTQYF
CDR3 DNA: TGTGCCAGCAGCTTAAGACTAGCGGGAGGGCCCGGAGATACGCAGTATTTT

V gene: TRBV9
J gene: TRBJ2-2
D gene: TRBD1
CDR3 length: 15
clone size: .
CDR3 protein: CASSNGTARPGELFF
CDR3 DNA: TGTGCCAGCAGCAACGGGACAGCCCGGCCCGGGGAGCTGTTTTTT

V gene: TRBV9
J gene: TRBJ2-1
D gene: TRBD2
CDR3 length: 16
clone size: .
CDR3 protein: CASSVVPSGGANEQFF
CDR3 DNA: TGTGCCAGCAGCGTAGTTCCTAGCGGGGGGGCCAATGAGCAGTTCTTC

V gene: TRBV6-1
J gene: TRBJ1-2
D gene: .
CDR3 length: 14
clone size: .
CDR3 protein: CASSEKGRVYGYTF
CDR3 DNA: TGTGCCAGCAGTGAGAAGGGGCGTGTCTATGGCTACACCTTC

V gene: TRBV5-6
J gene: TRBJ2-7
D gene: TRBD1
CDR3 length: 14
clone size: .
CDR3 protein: CASSRGQGAYEQYF
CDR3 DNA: TGTGCCAGCAGCCGGGGACAGGGGGCCTACGAGCAGTACTTC

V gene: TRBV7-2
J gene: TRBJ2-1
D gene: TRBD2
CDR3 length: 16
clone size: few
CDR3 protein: CASSPTSGGSYNEQFF
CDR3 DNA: TGTGCCAGCAGCCCTACTAGCGGGGGCTCCTACAATGAGCAGTTCTTC

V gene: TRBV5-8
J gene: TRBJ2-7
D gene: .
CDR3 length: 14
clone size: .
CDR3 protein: CASSFWASAYEQYF
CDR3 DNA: TGTGCCAGCAGCTTTTGGGCTAGCGCCTACGAGCAGTACTTC

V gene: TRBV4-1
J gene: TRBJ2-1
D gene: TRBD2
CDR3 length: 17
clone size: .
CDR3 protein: CASSFQRVIQRGNEQFF
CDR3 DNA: TGCGCCAGCAGCTTCCAGAGGGTAATACAGCGGGGCAATGAGCAGTTCTTC

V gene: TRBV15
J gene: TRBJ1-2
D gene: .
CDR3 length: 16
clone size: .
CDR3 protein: CATSRDVARGVDGYTF
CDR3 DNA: TGTGCCACCAGCAGAGACGTAGCTCGGGGGGTCGATGGCTACACCTTC

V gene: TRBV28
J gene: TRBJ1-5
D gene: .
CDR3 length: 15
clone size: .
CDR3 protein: CASSLETPGVQPQHF
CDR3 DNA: TGTGCCAGCAGTTTAGAAACACCCGGAGTCCAGCCCCAGCATTTT

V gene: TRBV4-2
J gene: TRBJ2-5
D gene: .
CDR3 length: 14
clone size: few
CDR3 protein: CASSQAGFGETQYF
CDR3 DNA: TGTGCCAGCAGCCAAGCAGGGTTCGGTGAGACCCAGTACTTC

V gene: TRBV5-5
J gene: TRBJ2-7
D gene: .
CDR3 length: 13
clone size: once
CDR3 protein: CASSLGRNYEQYF
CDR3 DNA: TGTGCCAGCAGCTTGGGCAGAAACTACGAGCAGTACTTC

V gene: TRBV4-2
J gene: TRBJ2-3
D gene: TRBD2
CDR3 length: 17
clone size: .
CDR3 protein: CASSPETGGLKLDTQYF
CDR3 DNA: TGTGCCAGCAGCCCAGAGACGGGGGGGCTGAAGCTAGATACGCAGTATTTT

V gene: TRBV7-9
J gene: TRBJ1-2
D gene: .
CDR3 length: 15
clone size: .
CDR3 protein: CASSPPGRGDYGYTF
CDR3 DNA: TGTGCCAGCAGCCCCCCGGGGCGGGGTGACTATGGCTACACCTTC

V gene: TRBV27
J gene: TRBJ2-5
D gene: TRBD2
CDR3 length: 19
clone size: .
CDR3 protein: CASSPRLLAGGRMVETQYF
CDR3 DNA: TGTGCCAGCAGTCCCCGTCTCCTAGCGGGGGGGCGAATGGTCGAGACCCAGTACTTC

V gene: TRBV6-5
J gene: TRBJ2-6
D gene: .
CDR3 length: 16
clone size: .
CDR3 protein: CASSYSDRTGANVLTF
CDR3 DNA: TGTGCCAGCAGTTATTCCGACAGGACTGGGGCCAACGTCCTGACTTTC

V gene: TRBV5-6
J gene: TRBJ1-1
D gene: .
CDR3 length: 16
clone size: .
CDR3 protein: CASSFMRRSLNTEAFF
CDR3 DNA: TGTGCCAGCAGCTTTATGAGGAGATCATTGAACACTGAAGCTTTCTTT

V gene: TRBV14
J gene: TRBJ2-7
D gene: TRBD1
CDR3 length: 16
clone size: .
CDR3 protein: CASSHPSTGSSYEQYF
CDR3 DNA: TGTGCCAGCAGCCACCCTTCGACAGGGAGTTCCTACGAGCAGTACTTC

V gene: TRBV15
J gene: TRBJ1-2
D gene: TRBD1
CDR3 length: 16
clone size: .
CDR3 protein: CATRVDRFNSNYGYTF
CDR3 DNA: TGTGCCACCAGGGTGGACAGGTTTAACTCTAACTATGGCTACACCTTC

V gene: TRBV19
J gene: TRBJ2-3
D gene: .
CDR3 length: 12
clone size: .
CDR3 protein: CASSGVADTQYF
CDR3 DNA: TGTGCCAGTTCCGGGGTTGCGGATACGCAGTATTTT

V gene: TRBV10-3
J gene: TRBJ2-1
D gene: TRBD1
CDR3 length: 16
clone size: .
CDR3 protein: CAISEGEQGAYNEQFF
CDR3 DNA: TGTGCCATCAGTGAGGGGGAACAGGGGGCCTACAATGAGCAGTTCTTC

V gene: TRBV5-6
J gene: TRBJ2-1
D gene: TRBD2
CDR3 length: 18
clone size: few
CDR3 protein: CASSFPSGGPSSYNEQFF
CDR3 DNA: TGTGCCAGCAGCTTCCCTAGCGGGGGCCCAAGCTCCTACAATGAGCAGTTCTTC

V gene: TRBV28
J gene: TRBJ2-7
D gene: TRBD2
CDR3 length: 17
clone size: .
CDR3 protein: CASSPHSRLAGAVEQYF
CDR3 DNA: TGTGCCAGCAGTCCTCACAGCCGACTAGCGGGTGCGGTCGAGCAGTACTTC

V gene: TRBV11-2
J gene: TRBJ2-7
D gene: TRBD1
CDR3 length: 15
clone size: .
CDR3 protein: CASSPRGQGLWEQYF
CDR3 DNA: TGTGCCAGCAGCCCCAGGGGGCAAGGTTTATGGGAGCAGTACTTC

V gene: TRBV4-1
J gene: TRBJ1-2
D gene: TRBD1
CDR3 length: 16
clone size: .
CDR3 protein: CASSQPYRGRGDGYTF
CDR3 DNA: TGCGCCAGCAGCCAACCATACAGGGGGCGGGGGGATGGCTACACCTTC

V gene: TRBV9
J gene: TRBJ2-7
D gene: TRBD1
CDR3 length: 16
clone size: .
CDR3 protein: CASSGRSGTGDYEQYF
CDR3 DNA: TGTGCCAGCAGCGGTCGCTCCGGGACAGGGGACTACGAGCAGTACTTC

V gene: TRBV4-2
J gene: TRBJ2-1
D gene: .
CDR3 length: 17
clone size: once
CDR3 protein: CASSQTTSVWGKDEQFF
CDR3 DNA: TGTGCCAGCAGCCAGACTACCTCCGTCTGGGGTAAGGATGAGCAGTTCTTC

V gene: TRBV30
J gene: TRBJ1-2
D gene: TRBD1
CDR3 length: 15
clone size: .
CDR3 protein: CAWTKGTGGEYGYTF
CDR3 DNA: TGTGCCTGGACAAAGGGGACAGGGGGCGAGTATGGCTACACCTTC

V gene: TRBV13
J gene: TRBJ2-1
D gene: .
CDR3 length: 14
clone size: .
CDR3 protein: CASSPQGLGNEQFF
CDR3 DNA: TGTGCCAGCAGTCCTCAGGGGTTAGGCAATGAGCAGTTCTTC

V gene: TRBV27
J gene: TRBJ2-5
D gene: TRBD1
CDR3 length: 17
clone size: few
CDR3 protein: CASSSLGQGGLQETQYF
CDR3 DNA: TGTGCCAGCAGTTCCCTCGGACAGGGAGGCCTCCAAGAGACCCAGTACTTC

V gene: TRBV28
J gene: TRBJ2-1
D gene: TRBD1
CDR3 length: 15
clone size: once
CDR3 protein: CASRRDRAEANEQFF
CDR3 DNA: TGTGCCAGCAGACGAGACAGGGCAGAAGCCAATGAGCAGTTCTTC

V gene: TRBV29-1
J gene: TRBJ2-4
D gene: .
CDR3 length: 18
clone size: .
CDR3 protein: CSVEDGSFPLGAKNIQYF
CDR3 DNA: TGCAGCGTTGAAGATGGCAGTTTCCCTCTAGGAGCCAAAAACATTCAGTACTTC